Reported below is one TCR beta chain. Time point here: newly diagnosed GD, antithyroid drugs for less than 3 months. PBMC-extracted RNA yielded the TCR library. The record originates from a study of regulatory T cells in long-lasting Graves disease. Building of the TCR beta libraries involved iRepertoire HTBI primers and Arm-PCR of CDR3 regions. TCRdb re-called the multiplex PCR reads through MiXCR, storing one row per CDR3 protein. The sample consists of under 450,000 distinct CDR3 sequences, about 17% of them appearing once. CDR1 SGHTA and CDR2 FQGTGA come from the germline V gene. The CDR3 has 16 amino acids. The V segment lost 4 bases and the J segment 10 bases; nucleotides outside the gene matches: 13. These data were also filed under a second study, of T cells in Graves' hyperthyroidism and ophthalmopathy.

This clonotype was sampled from a woman aged 18-30 years with Graves disease. The chain has TRBV7-3 and TRBJ1-6, with 7 bases matching TRBD1. This sample comprised peripheral blood mononuclear cells (PBMCs), obtained at new diagnosis, from a patient treated with antithyroid drugs. The CDR3 nucleotides read TGTGCCAGCAGCTCGTCAACCGGGACAGTCGGATCACCCCTCCACTTT. This encodes CASSSSTGTVGSPLHF. Based on the CDR3 plus reference TRBV7-3 and TRBJ1-6, the full variable domain is GAGVSQTPSNKVTEKGKYVELRCDPISGHTALYWYRQSLGQGPEFLIYFQGTGAADDSGLPNDRFFAVRPEGSVSTLKIQRTERGDSAVYLCASSSSTGTVGSPLHFGNGTRLTVT.